This TCR beta chain was identified during a study of cytomegalovirus exposure and HLA in healthy donors. The study's findings and limits: A later analysis, which compared TCR beta chains of equal frequency, found the HLA-associated ones more clonally expanded. Immune exposure information comprised only CMV serostatus.

Germline CDR1 reads MDHEN; CDR2 reads SYDVKM. The ends lost 6 bases at V and 2 bases at J; junction bases unmatched: 10. The CDR3 spans 15 residues. At the time of sampling, donors were nominally healthy, though unrecorded immune exposures were likely. This clone was recorded a few times. Its target is not known. A multiplex PCR was run with 60 Vbeta primers and 13 Jbeta primers. Clones were read by immunoSEQ multiplex PCR, and TCRdb kept only the in-frame ones, dropping some. The table shows about 140,000 clones, with more than 60% occurring only once. Sequencing input: PBMCs. The origin of this receptor is a male donor in good health and CMV-seronegative. The chain uses TRBV28 and TRBJ2-7, with 7 nucleotides matching TRBD1. The CDR3 bases are TGTGCCAGCAGCTCACCGGGACAGTTACCCTACGAGCAGTACTTC. This codes for CASSSPGQLPYEQYF.